This is a list of T cell receptor beta chains from one sample in a study of T-cell reconstitution after alpha-beta-depleted transplantation in children. TCRdb re-derived calls from the PCR reads in MiXCR, one entry per CDR3 protein. The repertoire includes 450,000 to 600,000 distinct CDR3 sequences, about a sixth of them detected once, and 3.3% sits in the top ten. The material was PBMCs from the stem cell graft donor, obtained from the stem cell graft. All receptors come from a human donor who donated a stem cell graft to a child with acute lymphoblastic leukemia. CDR3s include the opening cysteine and the closing phenylalanine or tryptophan.

v_call,j_call,cdr3_aa
TRBV6-5,TRBJ2-3,CASSYFPLPGGSSTDTQYF
TRBV5-1,TRBJ2-7,CASSEGLVSGVVVYEQYF
TRBV7-6,TRBJ1-1,CASSLRWGSNTEAFF
TRBV20-1,TRBJ2-7,CSARDWDSGKYEQYF
TRBV18,TRBJ2-1,CASSRTGAPYNEQFF
TRBV7-3,TRBJ2-1,CASSGAGTPNNEQFF
TRBV5-5,TRBJ1-2,CASSWGGPAGYTF
TRBV3-1,TRBJ2-7,CATSLAGGRRYEQYF
TRBV20-1,TRBJ1-2,CSARVGDYGYTF
TRBV30,TRBJ2-5,CAWSPPMRADQETQYF
TRBV9,TRBJ2-3,CASSSSSSTDTQYF
TRBV20-1,TRBJ2-1,CSAPIWRASGMSEQFF
TRBV9,TRBJ2-1,CASSVAGAVSYNEQFF
TRBV4-2,TRBJ2-7,CASSQDGPGLAGAYEQYF
TRBV12-5,TRBJ2-7,CASGVETGYEQYF
TRBV20-1,TRBJ1-4,CSATPGWGINEKLFF
TRBV7-2,TRBJ2-1,CASSLMYGGRGGEQFF
TRBV4-1,TRBJ2-6,CASSQVNPIPSGANVLTF
TRBV6-5,TRBJ1-6,CASSYSGTGNSPLHF
TRBV24-1,TRBJ2-1,CATSSGRYNEQFF
TRBV13,TRBJ2-7,CASSNPGTSAAYEQYF
TRBV27,TRBJ2-5,CASSSGVGQQETQYF
TRBV4-1,TRBJ2-1,CASSTSHSYNEQFF
TRBV6-1,TRBJ1-5,CASSEPVYQPQHF
TRBV20-1,TRBJ1-1,CSARGMTGANTEAFF
TRBV27,TRBJ1-5,CASSLSGVGQPQHF
TRBV10-3,TRBJ2-1,CAISELGWGDNEQFF
TRBV4-1,TRBJ2-3,CASSQGFGTDTQYF
TRBV29-1,TRBJ2-4,CSVRREAKNIQYF
TRBV5-1,TRBJ1-5,CASSLNSRDQPQHF
TRBV5-1,TRBJ1-2,CASSFQQGFPNYGYTF
TRBV5-1,TRBJ1-1,CASSFGASAEAFF
TRBV3-1,TRBJ2-3,CASSLLGNTDTQYF
TRBV7-8,TRBJ2-1,CASQPKAARGDEQFF
TRBV29-1,TRBJ1-2,CSVVAGHGYTF
TRBV7-2,TRBJ2-7,CASSLPASVYEQYF
TRBV7-9,TRBJ2-2,CASSPVRELFF
TRBV12-3/TRBV12-4,TRBJ1-1,CASNGQGVFGDTEAFF